What follows are 11 T cell receptor beta chains derived from one specimen sequenced in a study of blood T cell repertoires in COVID-19. Measured with immunoSEQ multiplex PCR; TCRdb has only the in-frame clones, and not every one. There are approximately 61,000 clones in the sample; around 79% occur only once, and under 35% lies in the top ten. The sequenced sample was peripheral blood. The receptors come from a human donor in a cohort sampled during active COVID-19.

The V call is TRBV10-3, the J call TRBJ1-3; D gene unclear. From germline, CDR1 is ENHRY and CDR2 SYGVKD. Trimming pared 0 bases from V and 1 base from J, leaving 7 bases between. The CDR3 covers 15 residues. CDR3 DNA: TGTGCCATCAGTGAGTCTGCGGGGTCTGGAAACACCATATATTTT. It translates to CAISESAGSGNTIYF.

The J gene is TRBJ1-2, the V gene TRBV6-2 or TRBV6-3; 10 bases are a match to TRBD1. CDR1 and CDR2 from the germline V gene are MNHEY and SVGEGT. The CDR3 length is 16 residues. The J segment lost 2 bases and the V segment lost 5 bases, leaving 8 bases of the junction unmatched. This CDR3 reads CASSRSGTGVNYGYTF. The CDR3 bases are TGTGCCAGCAGTCGCTCCGGGACAGGGGTAAACTATGGCTACACCTTC.

The chain joins TRBV3-1 (or the pseudogene TRBV3-2) to TRBJ1-2; possible D gene TRBD1, 6 bases. The CDR3 extends over 16 amino acids. The V end lost 2 bases, the J end lost 5 bases, and 18 bases lay between the germline ends. Germline values: CDR1 LGHDT, CDR2 YNNKEL (reference sequence). The CDR3 nucleotides are TGTGCCAGCAGCCAACCGGACAGAGCCCCTCTTTATGGCTACACCTTC. As protein: CASSQPDRAPLYGYTF.

This chain joins TRBV6-5 and TRBJ1-2, with D perhaps matching TRBD1 (5 bases). CDR1 and CDR2 from the germline V gene are MNHEY and SVGAGI. The V end was cut by 4 bases, the J end by 5 bases, with 14 bases between. The CDR3 has 14 amino acids. The DNA of the CDR3 is TGTGCCAGCAGTTTGACAGCCGGGGGATATGGCTACACCTTC. Its protein product is CASSLTAGGYGYTF.

The V call is TRBV7-9, the J call TRBJ2-1; 9 bases are shared with TRBD2. Germline V gene sequence: CDR1 SEHNR, CDR2 FQNEAQ (reference sequence). The ends lost 4 bases at V and 1 base at J; junction bases unmatched: 5. CDR3 length: 16 residues. In nucleotides, the CDR3 is TGTGCCAGCAGCTACGGACTAGCGTCGTCCTACAATGAGCAGTTCTTC. It codes for CASSYGLASSYNEQFF.

The genes are TRBV5-6 and TRBJ2-7, with 7 bases that match TRBD1. Germline V gene data show CDR1 as SGHDT and CDR2 as YYEEEE. Germline trimming cut 4 bases from V and 4 bases from J; bases unmatched to any gene: 11. This CDR3 contains 15 residues. The CDR3, as DNA: TGTGCCAGCAGCCCCGGGACAGCGAGACTTTACGAGCAGTACTTC. Protein sequence: CASSPGTARLYEQYF.

This chain joins TRBV5-1 and TRBJ2-1; TRBD2 aligns across 8 bases. CDR3 length: 15 amino acids. Germline loops: CDR1 SGHRS, CDR2 YFSETQ. Trimming took 1 base from V and 1 from J; bases not matched to a gene: 1. The CDR3 loop is CASSLTGGSYNEQFF. CDR3 DNA sequence: TGCGCCAGCAGCTTGACGGGGGGGTCCTACAATGAGCAGTTCTTC.

This clone occurred a few times. The gene calls are TRBV11-2 and TRBJ2-1, with D possibly being TRBD1 (6 bases). Trimming pared 1 base from V and 3 bases from J, leaving 16 bases between. The CDR3 is 17 amino acids. Germline CDR1 reads SGHAT; CDR2 reads FQNNGV. The CDR3 DNA is TGTGCCAGCAGCTTAGGGGCAGGGGCGAATCACTACAATGAGCAGTTCTTC. Its translation is CASSLGAGANHYNEQFF. The complete variable domain, with remaining parts taken from reference TRBV11-2 and TRBJ2-1, reads EAGVAQSPRYKIIEKRQSVAFWCNPISGHATLYWYQQILGQGPKLLIQFQNNGVVDDSQLPKDRFSAERLKGVDSTLKIQPAKLEDSAVYLCASSLGAGANHYNEQFFGPGTRLTVL.

This chain links TRBV28 with TRBJ2-2; the D is unclear. CDR1 is MDHEN and CDR2 is SYDVKM in the germline V gene. The CDR3 consists of 15 residues. V was pared by 3 bases and J by 5 bases, with 13 bases between. In DNA form, the CDR3 reads TGTGCCAGCAGTTTGCAGGTCGTCTTTACCGGGGAGCTGTTTTTT. It yields the protein CASSLQVVFTGELFF.

The chain's CDR3 is CASSQGDRGGSPLHF. The CDR3 region has the DNA TGTGCCAGCAGCCAAGGCGACAGGGGGGGTTCACCCCTCCACTTT. The V gene is TRBV3-1 (or the pseudogene TRBV3-2), the J gene TRBJ1-6; 9 bases agree with TRBD1. This CDR3 region has 15 residues. The V gene end was trimmed by 1 base and the J gene end by 9 bases; junction bases not matched to a gene: 4. Germline V CDR1 and CDR2: LGHDT, YNNKEL (reference sequence).

This clone was picked up one time. The chain joins TRBV29-1 to TRBJ1-1; 8 nucleotides align to TRBD1. J gave up 1 base and V 1 base, and 20 bases lay outside the gene matches. Germline CDR1 reads SQVTM; CDR2 reads ANQGSEA. This CDR3 has 20 amino acids. The CDR3 here is CSVEVGWTGSITPSNTEAFF. As DNA, the CDR3 is TGCAGCGTTGAAGTGGGGTGGACAGGGTCCATCACCCCTTCGAACACTGAAGCTTTCTTT. Looking up the rest from reference TRBV29-1 and TRBJ1-1 gives the full variable domain: SAVISQKPSRDICQRGTSLTIQCQVDSQVTMMFWYRQQPGQSLTLIATANQGSEATYESGFVIDKFPISRPNLTFSTLTVSNMSPEDSSIYLCSVEVGWTGSITPSNTEAFFGQGTRLTVV.